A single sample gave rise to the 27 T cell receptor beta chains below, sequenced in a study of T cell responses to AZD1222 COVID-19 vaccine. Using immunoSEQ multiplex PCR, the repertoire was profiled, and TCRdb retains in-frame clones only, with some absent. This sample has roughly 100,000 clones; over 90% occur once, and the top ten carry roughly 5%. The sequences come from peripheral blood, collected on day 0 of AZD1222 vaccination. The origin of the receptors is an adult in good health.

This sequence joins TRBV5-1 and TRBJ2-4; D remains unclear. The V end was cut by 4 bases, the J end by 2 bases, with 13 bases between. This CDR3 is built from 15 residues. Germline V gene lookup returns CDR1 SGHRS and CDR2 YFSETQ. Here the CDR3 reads CASSPAHGSKNIQYF. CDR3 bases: TGCGCCAGCAGCCCCGCCCACGGGTCCAAAAACATTCAGTACTTC.

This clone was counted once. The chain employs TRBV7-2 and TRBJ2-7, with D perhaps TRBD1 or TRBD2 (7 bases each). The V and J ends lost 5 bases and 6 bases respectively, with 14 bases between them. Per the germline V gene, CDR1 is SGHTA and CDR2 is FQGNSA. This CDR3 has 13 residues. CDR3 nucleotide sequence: TGTGCCAGCAGCCCAGGGGGGGGGTCCGAGCAGTACTTC. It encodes CASSPGGGSEQYF.

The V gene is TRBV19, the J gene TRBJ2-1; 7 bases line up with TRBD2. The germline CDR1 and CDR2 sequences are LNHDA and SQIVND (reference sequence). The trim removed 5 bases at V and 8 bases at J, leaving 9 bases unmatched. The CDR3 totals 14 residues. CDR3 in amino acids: CASSPASREDEQFF. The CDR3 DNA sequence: TGTGCCAGTAGTCCGGCCTCTCGGGAGGATGAGCAGTTCTTC.

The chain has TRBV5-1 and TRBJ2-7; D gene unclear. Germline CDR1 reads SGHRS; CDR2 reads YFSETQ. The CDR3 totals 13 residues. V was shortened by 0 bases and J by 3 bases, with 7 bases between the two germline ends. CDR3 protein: CASSLASFYEQYF. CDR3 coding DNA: TGCGCCAGCAGCTTGGCGTCCTTCTACGAGCAGTACTTC.

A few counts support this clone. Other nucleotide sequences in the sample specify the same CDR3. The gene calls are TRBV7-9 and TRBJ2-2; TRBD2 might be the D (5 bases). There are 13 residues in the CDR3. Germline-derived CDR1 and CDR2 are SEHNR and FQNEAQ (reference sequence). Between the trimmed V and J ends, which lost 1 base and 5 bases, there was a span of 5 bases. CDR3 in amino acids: CASSLGRTGELFF. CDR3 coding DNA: TGTGCCAGCAGCTTAGGGAGGACCGGGGAGCTGTTTTTT.

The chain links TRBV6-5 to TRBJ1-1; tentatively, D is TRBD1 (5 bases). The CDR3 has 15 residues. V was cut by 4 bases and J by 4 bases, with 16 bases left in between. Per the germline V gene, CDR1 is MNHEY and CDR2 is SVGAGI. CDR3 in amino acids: CASSLTGYRITEAFF. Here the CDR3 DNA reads TGTGCCAGCAGTTTAACAGGCTATAGAATCACTGAAGCTTTCTTT.

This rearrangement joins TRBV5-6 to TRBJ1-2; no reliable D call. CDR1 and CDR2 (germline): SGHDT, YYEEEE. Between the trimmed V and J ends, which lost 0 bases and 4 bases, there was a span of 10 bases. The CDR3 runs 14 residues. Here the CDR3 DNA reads TGTGCCAGCAGCTTGGACGTACAGATCTATGGCTACACCTTC. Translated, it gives CASSLDVQIYGYTF.

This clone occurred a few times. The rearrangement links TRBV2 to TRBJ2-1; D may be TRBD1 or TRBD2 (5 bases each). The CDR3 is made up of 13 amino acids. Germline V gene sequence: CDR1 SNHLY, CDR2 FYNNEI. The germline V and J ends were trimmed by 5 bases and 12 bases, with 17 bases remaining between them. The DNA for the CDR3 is TGTGCCAGCAGTCTCCCGACGTATGGGGGGCAGTTCTTC. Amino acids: CASSLPTYGGQFF.

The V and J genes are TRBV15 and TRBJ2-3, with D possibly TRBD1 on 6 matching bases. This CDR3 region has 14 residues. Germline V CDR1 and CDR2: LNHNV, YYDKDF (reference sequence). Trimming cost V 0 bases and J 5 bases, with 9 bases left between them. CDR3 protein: CATSRDQGRDTQYF. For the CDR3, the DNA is TGTGCCACCAGCAGAGATCAGGGGCGAGATACGCAGTATTTT.

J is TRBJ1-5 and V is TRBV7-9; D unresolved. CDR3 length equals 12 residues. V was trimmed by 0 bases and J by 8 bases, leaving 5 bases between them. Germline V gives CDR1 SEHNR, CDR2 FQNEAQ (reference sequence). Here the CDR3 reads CASSLAGEPQHF. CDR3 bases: TGTGCCAGCAGCTTAGCCGGGGAGCCCCAGCATTTT.

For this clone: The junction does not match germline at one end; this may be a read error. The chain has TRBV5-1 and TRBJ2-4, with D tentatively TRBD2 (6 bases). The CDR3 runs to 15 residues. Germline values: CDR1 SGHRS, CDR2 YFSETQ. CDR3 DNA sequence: TGCGCCAGCAGCCCCGCAGGAGCGGCAGGAGGGTTGTCGCACTTC. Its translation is CASSPAGAAGGLSHF.

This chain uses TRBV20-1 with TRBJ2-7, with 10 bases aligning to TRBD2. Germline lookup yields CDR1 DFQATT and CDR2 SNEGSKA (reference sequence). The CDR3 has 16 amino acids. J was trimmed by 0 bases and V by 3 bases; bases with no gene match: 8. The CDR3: CSASSSGRGSSYEQYF. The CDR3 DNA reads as TGCAGTGCTAGTTCCAGCGGGAGGGGGAGCTCCTACGAGCAGTACTTC.

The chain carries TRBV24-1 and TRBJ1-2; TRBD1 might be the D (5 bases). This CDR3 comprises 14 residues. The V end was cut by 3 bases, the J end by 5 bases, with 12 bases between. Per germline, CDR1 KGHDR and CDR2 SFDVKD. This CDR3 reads CATSDVDRFYGYTF. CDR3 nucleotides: TGTGCCACCAGTGATGTCGACAGATTTTATGGCTACACCTTC.

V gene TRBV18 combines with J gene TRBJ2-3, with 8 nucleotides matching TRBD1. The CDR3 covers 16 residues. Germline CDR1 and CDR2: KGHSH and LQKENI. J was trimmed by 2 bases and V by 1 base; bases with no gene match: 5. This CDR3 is CASSPQRTGNTDTQYF. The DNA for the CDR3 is TGTGCCAGCTCACCACAAAGGACAGGGAACACAGATACGCAGTATTTT.

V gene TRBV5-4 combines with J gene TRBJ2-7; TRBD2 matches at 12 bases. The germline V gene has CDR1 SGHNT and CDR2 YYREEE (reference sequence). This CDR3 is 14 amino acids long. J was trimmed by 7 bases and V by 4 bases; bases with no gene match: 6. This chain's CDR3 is CASSRTSGMSEQYF. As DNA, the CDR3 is TGTGCCAGCAGCCGGACTAGCGGGATGAGTGAGCAGTACTTC.

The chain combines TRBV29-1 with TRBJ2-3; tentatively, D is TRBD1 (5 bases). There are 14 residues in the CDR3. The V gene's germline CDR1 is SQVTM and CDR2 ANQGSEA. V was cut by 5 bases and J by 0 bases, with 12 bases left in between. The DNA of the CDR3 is TGCAGCGTTTCCGGACAATCTAGCACAGATACGCAGTATTTT. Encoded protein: CSVSGQSSTDTQYF.

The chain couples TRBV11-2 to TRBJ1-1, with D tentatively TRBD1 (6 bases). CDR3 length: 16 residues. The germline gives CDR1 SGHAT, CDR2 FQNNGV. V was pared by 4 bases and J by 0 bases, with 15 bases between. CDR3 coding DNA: TGTGCCAGCAGCTCCAGTCGGGGGCCCATGAACACTGAAGCTTTCTTT. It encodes CASSSSRGPMNTEAFF.

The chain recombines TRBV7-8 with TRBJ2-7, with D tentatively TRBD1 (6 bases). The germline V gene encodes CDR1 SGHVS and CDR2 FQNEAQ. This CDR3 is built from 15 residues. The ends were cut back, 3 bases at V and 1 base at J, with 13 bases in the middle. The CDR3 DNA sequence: TGTGCCAGCAGCTTGAGCCGGGACATATCCTACGAGCAGTACTTC. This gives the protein CASSLSRDISYEQYF.

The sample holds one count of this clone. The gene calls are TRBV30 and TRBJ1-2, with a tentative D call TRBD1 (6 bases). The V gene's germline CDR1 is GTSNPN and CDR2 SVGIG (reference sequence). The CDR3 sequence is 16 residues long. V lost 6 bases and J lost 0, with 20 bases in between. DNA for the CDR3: TGTGCCTGCGCCGGGACACCTCACATTTCTAACTATGGCTACACCTTC. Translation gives CACAGTPHISNYGYTF. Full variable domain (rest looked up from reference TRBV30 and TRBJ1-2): SQTIHQWPATLVQPVGSPLSLECTVEGTSNPNLYWYRQAAGRGLQLLFYSVGIGQISSEVPQNLSASRPQDRQFILSSKKLLLSDSGFYLCACAGTPHISNYGYTFGSGTRLTVV.

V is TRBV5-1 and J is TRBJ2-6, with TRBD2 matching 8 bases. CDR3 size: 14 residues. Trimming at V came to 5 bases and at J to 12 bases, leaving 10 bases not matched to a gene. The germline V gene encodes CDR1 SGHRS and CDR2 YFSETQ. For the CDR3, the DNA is TGCGCCAGCAGGAGAGACGCGGGGGGTAGCGTCCTGACTTTC. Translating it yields CASRRDAGGSVLTF.

Here the CDR3 DNA reads TGTGCCTGGAGTAGGGAGAACACTGAAGCTTTCTTT. Its translation: CAWSRENTEAFF. The gene calls are TRBV30 and TRBJ1-1; D not certain. The ends were cut back, 2 bases at V and 1 base at J, with 5 bases in the middle. The germline V gene has CDR1 GTSNPN and CDR2 SVGIG (reference sequence). The CDR3 extends over 12 amino acids.

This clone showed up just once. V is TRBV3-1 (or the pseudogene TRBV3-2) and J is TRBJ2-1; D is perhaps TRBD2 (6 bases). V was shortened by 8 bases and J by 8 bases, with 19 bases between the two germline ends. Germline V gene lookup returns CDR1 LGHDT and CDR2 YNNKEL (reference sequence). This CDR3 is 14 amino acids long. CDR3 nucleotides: TGTGCCAGCTCCGTTTTATCTAGCGTCTATGAGCAGTTCTTC. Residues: CASSVLSSVYEQFF.

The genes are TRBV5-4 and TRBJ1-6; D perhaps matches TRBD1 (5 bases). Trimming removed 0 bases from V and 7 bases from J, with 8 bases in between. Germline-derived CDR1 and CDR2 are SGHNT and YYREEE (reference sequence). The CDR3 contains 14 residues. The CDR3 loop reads CASSLGQTNSPLHF. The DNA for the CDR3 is TGTGCCAGCAGCTTGGGACAGACCAATTCACCCCTCCACTTT.

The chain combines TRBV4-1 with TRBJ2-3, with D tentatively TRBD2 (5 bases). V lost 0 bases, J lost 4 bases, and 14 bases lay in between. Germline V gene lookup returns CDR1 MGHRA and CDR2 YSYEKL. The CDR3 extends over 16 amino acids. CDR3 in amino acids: CASSQDIFSGSDTQYF. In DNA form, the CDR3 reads TGCGCCAGCAGCCAAGACATATTCAGCGGTTCAGATACGCAGTATTTT.

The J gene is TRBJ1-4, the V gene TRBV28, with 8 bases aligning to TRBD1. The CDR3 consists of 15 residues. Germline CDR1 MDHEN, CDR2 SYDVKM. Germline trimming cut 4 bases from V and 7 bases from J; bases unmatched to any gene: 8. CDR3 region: CASSSQQGGTEKLFF. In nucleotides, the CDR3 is TGTGCCAGCAGTTCACAACAGGGGGGGACTGAAAAACTGTTTTTT.

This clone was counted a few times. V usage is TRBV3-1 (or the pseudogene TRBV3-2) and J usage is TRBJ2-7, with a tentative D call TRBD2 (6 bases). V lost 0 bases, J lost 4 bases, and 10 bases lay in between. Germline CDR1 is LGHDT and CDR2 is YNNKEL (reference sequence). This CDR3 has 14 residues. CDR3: CASSQDSGVYEQYF. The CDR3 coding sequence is TGTGCCAGCAGCCAAGATTCGGGAGTGTACGAGCAGTACTTC.

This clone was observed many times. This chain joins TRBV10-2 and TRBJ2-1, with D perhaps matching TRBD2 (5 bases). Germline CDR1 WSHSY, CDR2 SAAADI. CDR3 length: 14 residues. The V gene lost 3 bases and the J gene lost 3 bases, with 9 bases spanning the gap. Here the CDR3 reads CASSDSTSYNEQFF. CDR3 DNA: TGCGCCAGCAGTGATTCCACTAGCTACAATGAGCAGTTCTTC.